The clone carrying this T cell receptor (beta chain) appeared many times. The junction departs from the called germline gene at one end, perhaps through a read error. The data stem from a study of blood T cells in healthy people across ages. The V gene's germline CDR1 is SGHRS and CDR2 YFSETQ. The CDR3 spans 13 residues. A sample-barcoded 5' primer and a J-beta primer mix were used in a second PCR of roughly 7 to 11 cycles. TCRdb passed the 5' RACE reads through MiXCR, listing each CDR3 protein once. Here the sample spans about 700,000 distinct CDR3 sequences, 32% being singletons. Each sample used at least 6.5 million PBMCs. Total RNA extraction produced at least 5.5 micrograms (per sample) for the study.

J is TRBJ1-1 and V is TRBV5-1, with D uncertain. The sequencing sample was made of blood. The sequence was collected from a woman of 80 years or more in good health. The CDR3 nucleotides are TGTGCCAGCAGCAGAGGGATGAACACTGAAGCTTTCTTT. Protein: CASSRGMNTEAFF.